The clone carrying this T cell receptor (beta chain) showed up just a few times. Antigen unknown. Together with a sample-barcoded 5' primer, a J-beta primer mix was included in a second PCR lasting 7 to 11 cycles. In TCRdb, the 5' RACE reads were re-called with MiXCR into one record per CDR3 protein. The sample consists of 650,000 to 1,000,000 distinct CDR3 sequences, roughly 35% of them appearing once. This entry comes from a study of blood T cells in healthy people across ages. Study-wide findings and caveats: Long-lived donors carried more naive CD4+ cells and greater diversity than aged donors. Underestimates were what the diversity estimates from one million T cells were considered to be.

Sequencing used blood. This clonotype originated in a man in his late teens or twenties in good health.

The CDR3 region is CSLGPPGGYTF. In DNA form, the CDR3 reads TGCAGCTTAGGGCCCCCGGGAGGCTACACCTTC. V gene TRBV29-1 combines with J gene TRBJ1-2; no reliable D call. Deletions cut 8 bases from V and 8 bases from J, with 15 bases between. Germline CDR1 SQVTM, CDR2 ANQGSEA. The CDR3 has 11 amino acids. Variable domain in full (rest from reference TRBV29-1 and TRBJ1-2): SAVISQKPSRDICQRGTSLTIQCQVDSQVTMMFWYRQQPGQSLTLIATANQGSEATYESGFVIDKFPISRPNLTFSTLTVSNMSPEDSSIYLCSLGPPGGYTFGSGTRLTVV.